A selection of T cell receptor beta chains follows, all from one sample in a study of HIV-infected children after antiretroviral therapy interruption. From the 3' RACE reads, TCRdb called clonotypes with MiXCR, one entry per CDR3 protein. The sample has about 89,000 distinct CDR3 sequences; roughly 6.4% are singletons. The source material was CD45RA+ CD4+ T cells from PBMCs, pooled from several time points, sampled from a donor given antiretroviral therapy, either interrupted or continuous. All receptors derive from a pool of human donors with HIV. CDR3s include the opening cysteine and the closing phenylalanine or tryptophan. A D gene is named only where the DNA matches it firmly. Rows give clone size only sometimes, using once, few, many, or a class for an expanded clone.

D	V	J	size	CDR3	DNA
-	TRBV10-3	TRBJ1-1	few	CAISEPTSFTEAFF	TGTGCCATCAGTGAGCCTACGTCCTTCACTGAAGCTTTCTTT
-	TRBV3-1	TRBJ2-7	many	CASSQLANYEQYF	TGTGCCAGCAGTCAGCTAGCGAACTACGAGCAGTACTTC
-	TRBV12-5	TRBJ2-1	many	CASGLATGTGHNEQFF	TGTGCTAGTGGTTTGGCCACCGGGACTGGACACAATGAGCAGTTCTTC
TRBD2	TRBV7-9	TRBJ2-1	many	CASSPKLAGGYNEQFF	TGTGCCAGCAGCCCGAAACTAGCGGGGGGTTACAATGAGCAGTTCTTC
TRBD2	TRBV11-1	TRBJ2-1	many	CASSLASGLAGSSYNEQFF	TGTGCCAGCAGCTTAGCATCAGGACTAGCGGGGAGCTCCTACAATGAGCAGTTCTTC
-	TRBV19	TRBJ1-5	-	CASSMSSGQPQHF	TGTGCCAGTAGTATGTCCTCAGGCCAGCCCCAGCATTTT
-	TRBV6-6	TRBJ1-1	many	CASSSAGTPEAFF	TGTGCCAGCAGTTCGGCCGGGACCCCTGAAGCTTTCTTT
-	TRBV7-2	TRBJ1-2	many	CASSSQGSGYTF	TGTGCCAGCAGCTCACAGGGTAGTGGCTACACCTTC
-	TRBV10-3	TRBJ2-3	-	CAISEDPHNGGAATQYF	TGTGCCATCAGCGAAGACCCACACAACGGAGGGGCAGCTACGCAGTATTTT
-	TRBV12-3/TRBV12-4	TRBJ1-2	many	CASSLGQDMRYTF	TGTGCCAGCAGTTTAGGACAGGACATGCGGTACACCTTC
-	TRBV19	TRBJ2-7	-	CASSMDGARYEQYF	TGTGCCAGTAGTATGGACGGAGCACGCTACGAGCAGTACTTC